The next 3 T cell receptor beta chains were all read from a single sample in a study of metastatic and nonmetastatic thyroid tumors. TCRdb redid the clone calls on the PCR reads using MiXCR. The data contain 20,000 to 25,000 clones, about 11% of them seen just once; the ten biggest clones take up 6.5% to 9%. All patients reached thyroid surgery having received no treatment beforehand. Sequenced input: blood. The receptors were gathered from a female donor with papillary thyroid cancer or a benign thyroid nodule (not recorded which). Some clones in this sample may be carry-over from other donors' samples.

At least ten counts were recorded for this clone. J is TRBJ1-2 and V is TRBV5-1; D not resolved. With 0 bases removed from V and 2 bases from J, the gap between germline ends came to 14 bases. Looked up from germline, CDR1 is SGHRS and CDR2 is YFSETQ. The CDR3 covers 16 residues. For the CDR3, the DNA is TGCGCCAGCAGCTTGGGTCGGGAAAACCCCAACTATGGCTACACCTTC. This translates into CASSLGRENPNYGYTF. Based on the CDR3 plus reference TRBV5-1 and TRBJ1-2, the full variable domain is KAGVTQTPRYLIKTRGQQVTLSCSPISGHRSVSWYQQTPGQGLQFLFEYFSETQRNKGNFPGRFSGRQFSNSRSEMNVSTLELGDSALYLCASSLGRENPNYGYTFGSGTRLTVV.

This clone came up many times. The V call is TRBV30, the J call TRBJ2-7; possible D gene TRBD1, 5 bases. Germline loops: CDR1 GTSNPN, CDR2 SVGIG (reference sequence). V lost 3 bases and J lost 0, with 6 bases in between. This CDR3 spans 12 amino acids. The CDR3 spells CAWSRASYEQYF. The CDR3 nucleotides read TGTGCCTGGAGCAGGGCCTCCTACGAGCAGTACTTC.

This chain connects TRBV6-2 or TRBV6-3 to TRBJ1-1, with 7 bases fitting TRBD1. CDR1 is MNHEY, CDR2 SVGEGT, per germline. CDR3 length: 16 residues. With 0 bases clipped from V and 1 base from J, the junction kept 5 bases outside the gene matches. In DNA form, the CDR3 reads TGTGCCAGCAGTTACTCATCTAGGGGGCCGAACACTGAAGCTTTCTTT. Encoded protein: CASSYSSRGPNTEAFF.